A selection of T cell receptor beta chains follows, all from one sample in a study of T cells in Graves' hyperthyroidism and ophthalmopathy. TCRdb re-derived calls from the multiplex PCR reads in MiXCR, one entry per CDR3 protein. The table has fewer than 650,000 distinct CDR3 sequences, around 15% seen once. Specimen: blood. Receptors were obtained from a woman in her thirties or forties with Graves' ophthalmopathy. The CDR3 runs from the conserved cysteine through the conserved F or W. The order of the fields is J gene, D gene, V gene, clone size, CDR3 protein, CDR3 DNA. A D gene is named only where the DNA matches it firmly. Rows may omit the clone size; those that give it use once, few, many or a size class.

>TRBJ2-7|TRBD2|TRBV6-5|many
CASSYASGKSYEQYF
TGTGCCAGCAGTTACGCTAGCGGGAAATCCTACGAGCAGTACTTC
>TRBJ1-2|.|TRBV6-5|many
CASSSQGNYGYTF
TGTGCCAGCAGTAGCCAGGGGAACTATGGCTACACCTTC
>TRBJ1-2|TRBD1|TRBV5-5|many
CASSLVGQWDGYTF
TGTGCCAGCAGCTTGGTGGGACAGTGGGATGGCTACACCTTC
>TRBJ1-5|TRBD1|TRBV6-1|many
CASSEVGTGDQPQHF
TGTGCCAGCAGTGAGGTTGGGACAGGGGATCAGCCCCAGCATTTT
>TRBJ2-7|.|TRBV2|many
CASSEDSGAQYF
TGTGCCAGCAGTGAGGACAGTGGGGCGCAGTACTTC
>TRBJ1-2|.|TRBV25-1|many
CASSEYRTDNYGYTF
TGTGCCAGCAGTGAATACAGGACGGACAACTATGGCTACACCTTC
>TRBJ2-7|TRBD2|TRBV9|.
CASSQTSGLPYEQYF
TGTGCCAGCAGCCAGACTAGCGGGCTCCCCTACGAGCAGTACTTC
>TRBJ2-7|TRBD2|TRBV13|many
CASSLKAGGPNKQYF
TGTGCCAGCAGCTTAAAGGCGGGAGGGCCTAACAAGCAGTACTTC
>TRBJ1-1|TRBD1|TRBV30|few
CAWKGTGGIRGWVNTEAFF
TGTGCCTGGAAGGGGACAGGGGGCATAAGAGGTTGGGTGAACACTGAAGCTTTCTTT
>TRBJ2-2|.|TRBV19|few
CASSTQTNTGELFF
TGTGCCAGTTCTACACAGACCAACACCGGGGAGCTGTTTTTT
>TRBJ1-3|.|TRBV12-3/TRBV12-4|many
CASSLPGYGNTIYF
TGTGCCAGCAGTTTACCGGGGTATGGAAACACCATATATTTT
>TRBJ2-7|.|TRBV6-5|many
CASSYSSLFEQYF
TGTGCCAGCAGTTACTCGAGCCTTTTCGAGCAGTACTTC
>TRBJ2-5|TRBD2|TRBV20-1|few
CSARDAAGGRETQYF
TGCAGTGCTAGAGATGCGGCGGGAGGAAGAGAGACCCAGTACTTC
>TRBJ1-2|.|TRBV19|.
CASTGTWISSMGGYTF
TGTGCCAGTACTGGGACTTGGATTTCTTCTATGGGGGGCTACACCTTC
>TRBJ2-7|.|TRBV28|many
CASSQQGPRYEQYF
TGTGCCAGCAGTCAACAGGGACCGCGCTACGAGCAGTACTTC
>TRBJ2-5|.|TRBV4-2|.
CASSQLTTGETQYF
TGTGCCAGCAGCCAGCTAACGACGGGGGAGACCCAGTACTTC
>TRBJ2-7|.|TRBV28|many
CASSSRGHYEQYF
TGTGCCAGCAGTTCCCGGGGTCACTACGAGCAGTACTTC
>TRBJ2-7|.|TRBV12-3/TRBV12-4|many
CASRPEQGGEQYF
TGTGCCAGCAGGCCTGAACAGGGAGGCGAGCAGTACTTC
>TRBJ2-2|TRBD2|TRBV5-1|once
CASSPTSPYSGELFF
TGCGCCAGCAGCCCGACTAGCCCTTACAGCGGGGAGCTGTTTTTT
>TRBJ1-2|.|TRBV30|many
CAWSAGYTGYGYTF
TGTGCCTGGAGTGCAGGATACACCGGCTATGGCTACACCTTC
>TRBJ1-5|TRBD1|TRBV6-1|many
CASSLRTGGQPQHF
TGTGCCAGCAGCCTGAGGACAGGGGGCCAGCCCCAGCATTTT
>TRBJ1-2|.|TRBV3-1|.
CASSQGTRGGYTF
TGTGCCAGCAGCCAAGGAACGAGGGGTGGCTACACCTTC